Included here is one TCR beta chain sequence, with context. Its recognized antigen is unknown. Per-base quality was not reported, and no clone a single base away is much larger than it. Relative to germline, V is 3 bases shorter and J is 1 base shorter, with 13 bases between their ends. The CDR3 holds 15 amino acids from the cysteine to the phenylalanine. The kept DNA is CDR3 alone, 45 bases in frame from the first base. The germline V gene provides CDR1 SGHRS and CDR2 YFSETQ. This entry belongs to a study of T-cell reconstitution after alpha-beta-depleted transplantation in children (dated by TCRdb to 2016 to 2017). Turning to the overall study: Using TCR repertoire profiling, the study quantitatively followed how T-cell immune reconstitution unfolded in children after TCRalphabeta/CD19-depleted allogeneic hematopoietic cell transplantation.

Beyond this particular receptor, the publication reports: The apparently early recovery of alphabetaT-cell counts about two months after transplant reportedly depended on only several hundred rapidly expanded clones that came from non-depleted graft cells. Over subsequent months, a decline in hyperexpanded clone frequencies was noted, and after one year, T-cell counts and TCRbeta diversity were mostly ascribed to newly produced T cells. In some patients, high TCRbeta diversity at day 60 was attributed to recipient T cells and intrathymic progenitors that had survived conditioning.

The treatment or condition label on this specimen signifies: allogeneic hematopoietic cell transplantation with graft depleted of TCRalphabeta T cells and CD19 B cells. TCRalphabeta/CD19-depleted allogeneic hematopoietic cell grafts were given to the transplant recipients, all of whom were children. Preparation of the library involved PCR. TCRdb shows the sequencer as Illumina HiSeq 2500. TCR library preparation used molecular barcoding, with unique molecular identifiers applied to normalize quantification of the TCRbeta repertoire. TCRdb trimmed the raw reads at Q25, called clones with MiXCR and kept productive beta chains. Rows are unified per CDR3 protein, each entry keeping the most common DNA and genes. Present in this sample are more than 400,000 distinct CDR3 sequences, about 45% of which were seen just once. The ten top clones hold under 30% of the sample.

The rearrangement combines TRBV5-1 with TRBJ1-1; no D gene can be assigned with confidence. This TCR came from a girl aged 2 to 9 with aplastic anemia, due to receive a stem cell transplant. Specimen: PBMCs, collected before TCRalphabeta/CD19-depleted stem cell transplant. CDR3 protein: CASSSLSNGNTEAFF. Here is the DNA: TGCGCCAGCAGCTCCCTCTCCAATGGGAACACTGAAGCTTTCTTT.